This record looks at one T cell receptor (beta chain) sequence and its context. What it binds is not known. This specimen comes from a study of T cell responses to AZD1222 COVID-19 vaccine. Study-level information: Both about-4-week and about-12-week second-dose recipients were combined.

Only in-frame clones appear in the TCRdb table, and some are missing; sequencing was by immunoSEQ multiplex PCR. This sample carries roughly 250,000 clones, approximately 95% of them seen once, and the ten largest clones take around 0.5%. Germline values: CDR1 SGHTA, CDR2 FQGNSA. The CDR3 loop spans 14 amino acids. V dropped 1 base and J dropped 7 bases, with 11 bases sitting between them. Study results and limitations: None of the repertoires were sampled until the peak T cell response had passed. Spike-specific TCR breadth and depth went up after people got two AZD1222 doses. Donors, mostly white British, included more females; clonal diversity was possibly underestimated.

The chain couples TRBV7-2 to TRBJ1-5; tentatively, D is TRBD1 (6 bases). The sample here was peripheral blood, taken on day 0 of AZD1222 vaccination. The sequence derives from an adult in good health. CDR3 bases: TGTGCCAGCAGCTTAGATAAGGGGGGGCAGCCCCAGCATTTT. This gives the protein CASSLDKGGQPQHF.